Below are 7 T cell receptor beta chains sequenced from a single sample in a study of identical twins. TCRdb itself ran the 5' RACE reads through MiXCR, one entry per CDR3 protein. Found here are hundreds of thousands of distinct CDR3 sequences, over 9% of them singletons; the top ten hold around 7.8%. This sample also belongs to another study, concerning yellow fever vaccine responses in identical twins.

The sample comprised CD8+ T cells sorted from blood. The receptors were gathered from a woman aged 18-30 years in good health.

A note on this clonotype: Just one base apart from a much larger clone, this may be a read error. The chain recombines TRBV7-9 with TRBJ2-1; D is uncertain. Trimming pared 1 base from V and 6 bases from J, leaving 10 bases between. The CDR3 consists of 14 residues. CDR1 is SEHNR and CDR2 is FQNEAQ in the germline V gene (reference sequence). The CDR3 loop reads CASSLVGLLNEQFF. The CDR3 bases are TGTGCCAGCAGCTTAGTTGGGCTCCTCAATGAGCAGTTCTTC.

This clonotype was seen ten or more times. CDR3 amino acids: CASSCPNQYSMANEQYV. The CDR3 bases are TGCGCCAGCAGCTGCCCTAACCAGTATTCCATGGCCAACGAGCAGTACGTC. V is TRBV5-1 and J is TRBJ2-7, with no clear D. V was trimmed by 3 bases and J by 5 bases, leaving 24 bases between them. Germline V CDR1 and CDR2: SGHRS, YFSETQ. The CDR3 sequence is 17 residues long.

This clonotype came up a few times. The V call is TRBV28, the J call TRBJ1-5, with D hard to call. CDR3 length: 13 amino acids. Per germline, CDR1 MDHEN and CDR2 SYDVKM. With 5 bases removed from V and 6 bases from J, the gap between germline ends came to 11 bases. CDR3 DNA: TGTGCCAGCAGTCCCCTGGGAGGTCAGCCCCAGCATTTT. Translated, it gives CASSPLGGQPQHF.

CDR3 loop: CASSLPRDSYEQYV. The CDR3 coding sequence is TGTGCCAGCAGCTTGCCCCGGGACAGTTACGAGCAGTACGTC. V is TRBV5-5 and J is TRBJ2-7; TRBD1 matches 7 bases. V lost 1 base, J lost 4 bases, and 5 bases stayed unmatched. This CDR3 has 14 amino acids. Per the germline V gene, CDR1 is SGHKS and CDR2 is YYEKEE (reference sequence).

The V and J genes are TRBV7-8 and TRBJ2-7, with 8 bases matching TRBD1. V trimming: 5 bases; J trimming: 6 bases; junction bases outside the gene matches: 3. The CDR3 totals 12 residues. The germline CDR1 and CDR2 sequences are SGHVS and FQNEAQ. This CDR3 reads CASSTTGGEQYV. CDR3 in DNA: TGTGCCAGCAGCACAACAGGGGGCGAGCAGTACGTC.

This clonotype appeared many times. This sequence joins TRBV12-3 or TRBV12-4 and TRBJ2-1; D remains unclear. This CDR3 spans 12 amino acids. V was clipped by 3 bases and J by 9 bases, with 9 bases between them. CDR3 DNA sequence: TGTGCCAGCAGTTTCGAGGTTCTTGAGCAGTTCTTC. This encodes CASSFEVLEQFF.

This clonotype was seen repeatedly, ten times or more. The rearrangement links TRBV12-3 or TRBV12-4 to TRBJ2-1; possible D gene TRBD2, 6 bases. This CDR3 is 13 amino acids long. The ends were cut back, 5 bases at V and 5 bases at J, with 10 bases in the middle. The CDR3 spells CASSPGTHNEQFF. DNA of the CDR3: TGTGCCAGCAGTCCTGGGACTCACAATGAGCAGTTCTTC.